The subject of this entry is one T cell receptor (beta chain). Into every PCR, synthetic TCR analog templates were spiked. Assay used: immunoSEQ multiplex PCR; TCRdb lists only in-frame clones, some missing. The sample yields approximately 24,000 clones, 75% to 90% seen once. This entry comes from a study of PD-L1 blockade in urothelial cancer. About the study: The median T cell count in blood samples was 110,000 to 150,000.

Germline CDR1 reads LNHNV; CDR2 reads YYDKDF (reference sequence). Trimming at V came to 0 bases and at J to 7 bases, leaving 4 bases not matched to a gene. The CDR3 has 16 residues. This clonotype was obtained from a man aged 55 to 70 with urothelial cancer. The gene calls are TRBV15 and TRBJ2-1; 12 nucleotides match TRBD2. Here the sequenced sample was PBMCs, taken around atezolizumab (anti-PD-L1) treatment. The DNA for the CDR3 is TGTGCCACCAGCAGAGATCTTCTAGCGGGAGGGAATGAGCAGTTCTTC. It codes for CATSRDLLAGGNEQFF. Based on the CDR3 plus reference TRBV15 and TRBJ2-1, the full variable domain is DAMVIQNPRYQVTQFGKPVTLSCSQTLNHNVMYWYQQKSSQAPKLLFHYYDKDFNNEADTPDNFQSRRPNTSFCFLDIRSPGLGDTAMYLCATSRDLLAGGNEQFFGPGTRLTVL.